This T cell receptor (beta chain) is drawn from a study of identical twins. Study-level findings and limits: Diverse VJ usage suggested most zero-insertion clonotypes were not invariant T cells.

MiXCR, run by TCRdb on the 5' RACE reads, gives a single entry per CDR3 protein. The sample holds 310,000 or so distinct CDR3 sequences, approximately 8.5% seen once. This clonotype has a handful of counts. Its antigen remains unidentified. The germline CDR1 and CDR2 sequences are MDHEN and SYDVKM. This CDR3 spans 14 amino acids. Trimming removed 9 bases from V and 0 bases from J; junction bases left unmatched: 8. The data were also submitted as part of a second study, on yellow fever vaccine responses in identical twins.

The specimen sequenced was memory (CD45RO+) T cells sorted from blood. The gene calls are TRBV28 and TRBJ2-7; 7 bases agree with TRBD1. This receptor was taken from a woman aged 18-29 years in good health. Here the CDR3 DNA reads TGTGCCAGTTCCGGGACAGCAGGCTCCTACGAGCAGTACTTC. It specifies CASSGTAGSYEQYF.